In this sample, the clone carrying this T cell receptor (beta chain) turned up once. Its specificity is not known. PCR employed 60 Vbeta and 13 Jbeta primers. Using immunoSEQ multiplex PCR, the repertoire was profiled, and TCRdb retains in-frame clones only, with some absent. Of 200,000 or so clones listed, about 82% are singletons. The data were taken from a study of cytomegalovirus exposure and HLA in healthy donors. Across the whole study: The Caucasian-associated ancestry cluster contained about 80% of the 300 to 450 genotyped donors. Findings and caveats of the study: The CMV antigen specificity of a few CMV-associated chains was confirmed through in vitro analysis. Earlier analysis yielded a pattern in which most TCR beta V segments were productive about 90% or about 30% of the time.

CDR3 length: 15 residues. Unmatched junction bases numbered 8, after V lost 3 bases and J lost 3 bases. The germline CDR1 and CDR2 sequences are SEHNR and FQNEAQ (reference sequence). The sequenced material came from PBMCs. The V call is TRBV7-9, the J call TRBJ2-7; 7 bases are a match to TRBD1. The sequence was collected from a man aged 30-40 years in good health and CMV-seronegative. DNA of the CDR3: TGTGCCAGCAGCTTTACCGGGACAGCCAACTACGAGCAGTACTTC. This gives the protein CASSFTGTANYEQYF. Full variable domain (rest looked up from reference TRBV7-9 and TRBJ2-7): DTGVSQNPRHKITKRGQNVTFRCDPISEHNRLYWYRQTLGQGPEFLTYFQNEAQLEKSRLLSDRFSAERPKGSFSTLEIQRTEQGDSAMYLCASSFTGTANYEQYFGPGTRLTVT.